A single sample gave rise to the 10 T cell receptor beta chains below, sequenced in a study of blood T cell repertoires in COVID-19 (TCRdb year 2020). Library generation was performed with the immunoSEQ multiplex PCR assay. TCRdb limited this immuneACCESS table to in-frame rearrangements with V and J called. A share of clones is missing; checked studies link under half to unresolved V genes, and the rest is unexplained. Recorded for this sample are roughly 260,000 clones; just under 90% of them occurred a single time. Roughly 3.7% of the sample rests with the top ten. The sequencing sample was made of peripheral blood. The receptors were gathered from a woman aged 40 to 49 with acute or convalescent COVID-19.

The V call is TRBV6-4, the J call TRBJ2-7; a weak D match, TRBD2 (6 bases). Germline lookup yields CDR1 MRHNA and CDR2 SNTAGT. The CDR3 extends over 12 amino acids. The V gene lost 7 bases and the J gene lost 7 bases, with 14 bases spanning the gap. CDR3 nucleotides: TGTGCCAGCAAATCGCGGGGTAAAGAGCAGTACGTC. Residues: CASKSRGKEQYV.

J is TRBJ1-3 and V is TRBV5-1, with a weak D call TRBD1 (6 bases). The germline gives CDR1 SGHRS, CDR2 YFSETQ. The CDR3 contains 17 residues. Trimming left V 3 bases short and J 5 bases short, with 21 bases between. CDR3 nucleotides: TGCGCCAGCAGCTCGCTCATTTTGGGGACACCCAGAAACACCATATATTTT. It translates to CASSSLILGTPRNTIYF.

This chain links TRBV7-2 with TRBJ2-7; a weak D match, TRBD1 (6 bases). Germline assignment: CDR1 SGHTA and CDR2 FQGNSA. The length of the CDR3 is 14 residues. V gave up 1 base and J gave up 3 bases, with 10 bases separating them. The CDR3 nucleotides are TGTGCCAGCAGCTTAGGGGGGCGCGTCTACGAGCAGTACGTC. Translated: CASSLGGRVYEQYV.

The rearrangement uses TRBV29-1 and TRBJ2-7, with 12 bases aligning to TRBD1. Losses at the gene ends were 1 base for V and 6 bases for J; bases not matched to a gene: 1. The CDR3 length is 13 residues. Germline loops: CDR1 SQVTM, CDR2 ANQGSEA. In nucleotides, the CDR3 is TGCAGCGTTGAAGCGGGACAGGGGGCCGAGCAGTACGTC. It specifies CSVEAGQGAEQYV.

The chain links TRBV12-3 or TRBV12-4 to TRBJ1-1; D not certain. The CDR3 contains 13 residues. With 5 bases removed from V and 0 bases from J, the gap between germline ends came to 7 bases. The CDR3 loop is CASSTSVNTEAFF. The DNA for the CDR3 is TGTGCCAGCAGTACGAGTGTGAACACTGAAGCTTTCTTT.

This rearrangement joins TRBV19 to TRBJ2-4; perhaps TRBD2 as D (6 bases). CDR1 and CDR2 from the germline V gene are LNHDA and SQIVND (reference sequence). This CDR3 comprises 13 residues. V lost 6 bases and J lost 5, with 11 bases in between. This CDR3 reads CASRMGGQNIQYF. CDR3 in DNA: TGTGCCAGTAGGATGGGAGGACAAAACATTCAGTACTTC.

V usage is TRBV9 and J usage is TRBJ1-3, with D uncertain. This CDR3 region has 13 residues. Per germline, CDR1 SGDLS and CDR2 YYNGEE. V was shortened by 5 bases and J by 6 bases, with 12 bases between the two germline ends. CDR3 region: CASSAGGVNTIYF. Here the CDR3 DNA reads TGTGCCAGCAGTGCGGGAGGAGTAAACACCATATATTTT.

V is TRBV19 and J is TRBJ1-1; no clear D. The V gene lost 0 bases and the J gene lost 1 base, with 9 bases spanning the gap. The CDR3 length is 15 residues. CDR1 and CDR2 from the germline V gene are LNHDA and SQIVND (reference sequence). The CDR3 bases are TGTGCCAGTAGTATAGACCCCGCAGGGAACACTGAAGCTTTCTTT. Amino acid sequence: CASSIDPAGNTEAFF.

V is TRBV6-1 and J is TRBJ2-5; 8 nucleotides agree with TRBD1. Looked up from germline, CDR1 is MNHNS and CDR2 is SASEGT. The junction had 10 bases not matched to a gene; V was cut back by 2 bases and J by 5 bases. The CDR3 is made up of 16 amino acids. The CDR3 coding sequence is TGTGCCAGCAGTGAACCCCGGACAGGGATGAGGGAGACCCAGTACTTC. Its protein is CASSEPRTGMRETQYF.

V usage is TRBV4-1 and J usage is TRBJ1-1; 8 nucleotides align to TRBD1. The CDR3 consists of 15 residues. Germline V gene lookup returns CDR1 MGHRA and CDR2 YSYEKL. Losses at the gene ends were 4 bases for V and 6 bases for J; bases not matched to a gene: 10. CDR3 DNA: TGCGCCAGCAGCCTTCAGGGGGCAGGGCCGGCTGAAGCTTTCTTT. It translates to CASSLQGAGPAEAFF.